A selection of T cell receptor beta chains follows, all from one sample in a study of blood T cell repertoires in COVID-19. Clones were sequenced by immunoSEQ multiplex PCR, and TCRdb holds only the in-frame ones, with some missing. The table lists 320,000 or so clones, around 90% of them singletons. Sample: PBMCs or T cells enriched from blood (not recorded which). These receptors all stem from a man between 60 and 75 years old who had recovered from COVID-19. The CDR3 runs from the conserved cysteine through the conserved F or W. A D gene is named only where the DNA matches it firmly. Some rows mark clone size as missing; the rest say once, few, many or name a class of expanded clone.

v_gene	j_gene	d_gene	abundance	CDR3nt	CDR3aa
TRBV15	TRBJ1-3	TRBD1	NA	TGTGCCACCAGCAGGAGGACAGGGTCTGGAAACACCATATATTTT	CATSRRTGSGNTIYF
TRBV5-1	TRBJ2-5	NA	NA	TGCGCCAGCAGCTCGGAGGGACAGCTCCAAGAGACCCAGTACTTC	CASSSEGQLQETQYF
TRBV3-1/TRBV3-2	TRBJ1-1	TRBD1	NA	TGTGCCAGCAGCCAATGGACAGGGGAGGCCACTGAAGCTTTCTTT	CASSQWTGEATEAFF
TRBV28	TRBJ1-4	TRBD1	NA	TGTGCCAGCGGAGGGGGCGTCTCTAATGAAAAACTGTTTTTT	CASGGGVSNEKLFF
TRBV28	TRBJ1-5	NA	NA	TGTGCCAGCAGTTTTCGACAGAGCAATCAGCCCCAGCATTTT	CASSFRQSNQPQHF
TRBV27	TRBJ1-4	NA	NA	TGTGCCAGCAGTTTAGGGGGCACAGCTAATGAAAAACTGTTTTTT	CASSLGGTANEKLFF
TRBV27	TRBJ2-5	NA	NA	TGTGCCAGCAGTTTATATGAGGGAGAGACCCAGTACTTC	CASSLYEGETQYF
TRBV10-3	TRBJ2-4	TRBD1	NA	TGTGCCATCAGTGAGGTAGGGACAGGGAGCAAAAACATTCAGTACTTC	CAISEVGTGSKNIQYF
TRBV14	TRBJ1-6	TRBD1	NA	TGTGCCAGCAGCCAAGATCCTGACCGGGACAGCTATAATTCACCCCTCCACTTT	CASSQDPDRDSYNSPLHF
TRBV28	TRBJ2-7	NA	once	TGTGCCAGCAGCCGACAGGAGTCCTACGAGCAGTACTTC	CASSRQESYEQYF
TRBV4-2	TRBJ2-2	NA	NA	TGTGCCAGCAGCCAAGCCTTTAACACCGGGGAGCTGTTTTTT	CASSQAFNTGELFF
TRBV28	TRBJ2-1	TRBD2	NA	TGTGCCAGCAGTGGCGGGACTAGCGAAGTAGCTTACAATGAGCAGTTCTTC	CASSGGTSEVAYNEQFF
TRBV9	TRBJ1-2	TRBD1	NA	TGTGCCAGCAGCGGACAGGGAAGCGACTATGGCTACACCTTC	CASSGQGSDYGYTF
TRBV7-8	TRBJ2-1	TRBD2	NA	TGTGCCAGCAGCAGATATCTAGCGGGAGCCGCCTACAATGAGCAGTTCTTC	CASSRYLAGAAYNEQFF
TRBV7-2	TRBJ2-7	NA	NA	TGTGCCAGCAGGTCTCGGTACGGCGAGCAGTACTTC	CASRSRYGEQYF
TRBV7-2	TRBJ2-1	TRBD2	NA	TGTGCCAGCAGCTCTAGCGGAGTTTACAATGAGCAGTTCTTC	CASSSSGVYNEQFF
TRBV5-1	TRBJ1-4	TRBD1	NA	TGCGCCAGCAGCCGAACAGGGGAATATGAAAAACTGTTTTTT	CASSRTGEYEKLFF
TRBV29-1	TRBJ2-5	NA	NA	TGCAGCGTTGTTTCTTGGGAGAGGGCCCAGTACTTC	CSVVSWERAQYF
TRBV2	TRBJ2-5	TRBD1	NA	TGTGCCAGCAGTGGAGGGACAGGACACCAAGAGACCCAGTACTTC	CASSGGTGHQETQYF
TRBV2	TRBJ1-2	TRBD1	NA	TGTGCCAGCAGTCCAGGACAGGTTAACTATGGCTACACCTTC	CASSPGQVNYGYTF
TRBV1	TRBJ1-3	NA	NA	TGCACCAGCAGCCAAGAGGGTTGGCGGGGCTCTGGAAACACCATATATTTT	CTSSQEGWRGSGNTIYF
TRBV19	TRBJ2-2	NA	NA	TGTGCCAGTAGTATAGATCCCCAGGGATACACCGGGGAGCTGTTTTTT	CASSIDPQGYTGELFF
TRBV18	TRBJ2-3	TRBD2	NA	TGTGCCAGCTCTCATCCTATGGGACTAGCTACAGATACGCAGTATTTT	CASSHPMGLATDTQYF
TRBV9	TRBJ2-5	TRBD2	once	TGTGCCAGCAGCGTGGGGACTAGCGGGATGGGGCCGCCCCAGTACTTC	CASSVGTSGMGPPQYF
TRBV4-3	TRBJ2-3	NA	NA	TGCGCCAGCAGCCAATATGGACAGTCTAGAACCACAGATACGCAGTATTTT	CASSQYGQSRTTDTQYF
TRBV6-5	TRBJ2-3	NA	NA	TGTGCCAGCAGTTATGAGCTGAGCACCGCAGATACGCAGTATTTT	CASSYELSTADTQYF
TRBV6-2/TRBV6-3	TRBJ1-4	TRBD1	NA	TGTGCCAGCAGTTACCCGGACAGGGGGCGAAATGAAAAACTGTTTTTT	CASSYPDRGRNEKLFF
TRBV10-1	TRBJ1-4	NA	once	TGCGCCAGCAGCGCGGACAGTTCAACTAATGAAAAACTGTTTTTT	CASSADSSTNEKLFF
TRBV5-1	TRBJ1-4	NA	NA	TGCGCCAGCAGCGACAGCCCGGATCCGAGACTGTTTTTT	CASSDSPDPRLFF
TRBV5-4	TRBJ2-2	TRBD1	few	TGTGCCAGCAGCCCATCCGGGACAGGGGGCCTCACCGGGGAGCTGTTTTTT	CASSPSGTGGLTGELFF
TRBV21-1	TRBJ1-5	NA	NA	TGTGCCATCAAAGAAACAGGGGGCGCGAATCAGCCCCAGCATTTT	CAIKETGGANQPQHF
TRBV5-1	TRBJ2-5	TRBD2	NA	TGCGCCAGCAGCCCAGAAAGCACTAGCGCCCCCCGGACCCAGTACTTC	CASSPESTSAPRTQYF
TRBV19	TRBJ2-7	NA	NA	TGTGCCAGTAGTATAGGACTGCCGGGAGAGCAGTACTTC	CASSIGLPGEQYF
TRBV7-2	TRBJ2-5	NA	NA	TGTGCCAGCAGACAGGACCCACCCCAAGAGACCCAGTACTTC	CASRQDPPQETQYF
TRBV19	TRBJ1-2	NA	NA	TGTGCCAGTAGCCTACATACAGTTGATATCGAGAGCTACACCTTC	CASSLHTVDIESYTF
TRBV6-5	TRBJ2-7	TRBD1	NA	TGTGCCAGCCGGGACAGGGTCGGCGAGCAGTACTTC	CASRDRVGEQYF
TRBV1	TRBJ2-3	NA	NA	TGCACCAGCAGCCAAGATAGCCTAGCGGGATGCACAGATACGCAGTATTTT	CTSSQDSLAGCTDTQYF
TRBV2	TRBJ1-4	NA	NA	TGTGCCAGCAGTGTACAGGGTGTCCCTAATGAAAAACTGTTTTTT	CASSVQGVPNEKLFF
TRBV7-2	TRBJ1-2	NA	NA	TGTGCCAGCAGCTTGGGACAAGCCCTATCTGGCTACACCTTC	CASSLGQALSGYTF
TRBV5-5	TRBJ1-3	TRBD1	NA	TGTGCCAGCAGCCCACTACAGGGGGCGCCGGGAAACACCATATATTTT	CASSPLQGAPGNTIYF
TRBV27	TRBJ2-1	TRBD2	NA	TGTGCCAGCAGTTTATCGGTCCGCCTAGCGGAAGACAATGAGCAGTTCTTC	CASSLSVRLAEDNEQFF
TRBV6-6	TRBJ1-5	TRBD1	NA	TGTGCCAGCAGTCCACAGGGGAGCAATCAGCCCCAGCATTTT	CASSPQGSNQPQHF
TRBV18	TRBJ2-3	TRBD2	NA	TGTGCCAGCTCACCTTATAGCGGGAGTAGCACAGATACGCAGTATTTT	CASSPYSGSSTDTQYF
TRBV7-6	TRBJ2-7	NA	NA	TGTGCCAGCAGCTTACAGGGATTCAACGAGCAGTACTTC	CASSLQGFNEQYF
TRBV6-5	TRBJ1-6	TRBD1	NA	TGTGCCAGCAGTTACGACACAGGGGACAATTCACCCCTCCACTTT	CASSYDTGDNSPLHF
TRBV10-1	TRBJ2-5	TRBD2	NA	TGCGCCAGCAGTGCCGCGGGGGTTGAGACCCAGTACTTC	CASSAAGVETQYF
TRBV5-1	TRBJ2-2	NA	once	TGCGCCAGCAGCTTTAGTTCGAACACCGGGGAGCTGTTTTTT	CASSFSSNTGELFF
TRBV5-1	TRBJ2-5	TRBD2	NA	TGCGCCAGATTCCCCCCCTCTAGCGGGTCCCAAGAGACCCAGTACTTC	CARFPPSSGSQETQYF
TRBV28	TRBJ1-2	NA	NA	TGTGCCAGCACTAGTAAGGCTGGCTACACCTTC	CASTSKAGYTF
TRBV4-1	TRBJ2-1	NA	NA	TGCGCCAGCAGCCGGACAGGAGGGGAGAATGAGCAGTTCTTC	CASSRTGGENEQFF
TRBV18	TRBJ1-5	TRBD1	few	TGTGCCAGCTCACCGCCGGGACAGGGGTTCGATCAGCCCCAGCATTTT	CASSPPGQGFDQPQHF
TRBV11-2	TRBJ2-3	TRBD2	NA	TGTGCCAGCAGCTCCCGCGGACTAGCGGGCACAGATACGCAGTATTTT	CASSSRGLAGTDTQYF
TRBV27	TRBJ2-1	NA	NA	TGTGCCAGCACCCCGGCTAGCGAGGGATACGGTGAGCAGTTCTTC	CASTPASEGYGEQFF
TRBV6-4	TRBJ1-2	NA	NA	TGTGCCAGCAGTGAGGGGATGGGACTGAACTATGGCTACACCTTC	CASSEGMGLNYGYTF
TRBV28	TRBJ1-4	NA	NA	TGTGCCAGCAGTTTGTCGGGGTCTTTGGGTGAAAAACTGTTTTTT	CASSLSGSLGEKLFF
TRBV18	TRBJ2-1	NA	NA	TGTGCCAGCTCACCTTCCAGGGGTTACAATGAGCAGTTCTTC	CASSPSRGYNEQFF
TRBV30	TRBJ1-2	NA	once	TGTGCCTCTTCCGGAGGGAATGTTTTGGGCTACACCTTC	CASSGGNVLGYTF